This T cell receptor (beta chain) was found in a study of blood T cell repertoires in COVID-19. Study information: Both acute and convalescent COVID-19 samples were obtained from the United States, Italy and Spain. PBMCs, B-cell-depleted T cells, or T cells provided the cDNA or gDNA that made up the material.

This clone showed up just a few times. Original data processing: Reference gene primer amplification in the assay estimated nucleated cell counts. Sequencing used immunoSEQ multiplex PCR; TCRdb keeps in-frame clones, though not all of them. V and J calls and clone size are copied from that table; D and trimming were computed from the DNA. The sample lists 250,000 to 300,000 clones, approximately 85% occurring once. V shed 4 bases and J 7 bases; nucleotides not matched to a gene: 17. CDR1 is SGHRS, CDR2 YFSETQ, per germline. There are 17 residues in the CDR3. Specimen: peripheral blood. This rearrangement joins TRBV5-1 to TRBJ1-2; TRBD1 matches at 9 bases. The sequence came from a man in his forties or fifties with active or convalescent COVID-19. The CDR3 loop is CASSKRGTGIGESGYTF. The CDR3 DNA follows: TGCGCCAGCAGCAAACGGGGGACAGGGATCGGAGAGAGTGGCTACACCTTC.